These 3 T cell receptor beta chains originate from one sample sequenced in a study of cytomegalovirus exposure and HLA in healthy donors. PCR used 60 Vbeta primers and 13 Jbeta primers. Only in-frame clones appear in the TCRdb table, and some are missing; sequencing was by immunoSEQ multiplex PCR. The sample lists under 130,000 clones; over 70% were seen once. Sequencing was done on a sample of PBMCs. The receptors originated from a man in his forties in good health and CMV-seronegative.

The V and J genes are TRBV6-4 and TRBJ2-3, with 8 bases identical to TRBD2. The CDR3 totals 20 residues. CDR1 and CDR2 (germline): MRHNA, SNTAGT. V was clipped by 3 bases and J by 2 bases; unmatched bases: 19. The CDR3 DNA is TGTGCCAGCAGTGAGGCTTCGGGAGGGCCCTCGCCTCTAAACACAGATACGCAGTATTTT. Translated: CASSEASGGPSPLNTDTQYF.

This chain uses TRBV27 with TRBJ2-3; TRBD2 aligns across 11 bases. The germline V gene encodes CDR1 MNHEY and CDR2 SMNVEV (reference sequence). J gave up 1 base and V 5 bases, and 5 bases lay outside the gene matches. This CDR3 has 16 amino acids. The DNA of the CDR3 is TGTGCCAGCAGTCCCCCGGGACTAGCGGGCACAGATACGCAGTATTTT. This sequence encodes CASSPPGLAGTDTQYF.

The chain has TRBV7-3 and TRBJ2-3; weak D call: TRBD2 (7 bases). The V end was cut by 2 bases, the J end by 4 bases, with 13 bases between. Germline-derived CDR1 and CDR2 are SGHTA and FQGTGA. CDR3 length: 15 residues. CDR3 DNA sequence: TGTGCCAGCAGCTTAGGTGGGGGGGCGGCAGATACGCAGTATTTT. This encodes CASSLGGGAADTQYF.